What follows is one T cell receptor beta chain and its context. TCRdb's table, derived via immunoSEQ multiplex PCR, lists solely in-frame clones and lacks some. The sample carries a few hundred thousand clones, 81% recorded once. The source of the sample is a study of blood T cell repertoires in COVID-19. The germline V and J ends were trimmed by 2 bases and 0 bases, with 10 bases remaining between them. CDR1 is LGHDT and CDR2 is YNNKEL in the germline V gene (reference sequence). The length of the CDR3 is 16 residues. V usage is TRBV3-1 (or the pseudogene TRBV3-2) and J usage is TRBJ1-4; D is ambiguous. The TCR sequence derives from a human donor with acute or convalescent COVID-19. The donor label of this sample is uncertain. Sequencing was performed on peripheral blood. The DNA for the CDR3 is TGTGCCAGCAGCCAACTAGCCGGTGCAACTAATGAAAAACTGTTTTTT. Translating it yields CASSQLAGATNEKLFF.